This T cell receptor (beta chain) appears in the sequencing data of a study of blood T cell repertoires in COVID-19. Clones were sequenced by immunoSEQ multiplex PCR, and TCRdb holds only the in-frame ones, with some missing. The sample holds some 300,000 clones; nearly 90% are singletons and the top ten take roughly 2.9%. Germline V gene sequence: CDR1 SNHLY, CDR2 FYNNEI. The CDR3 has 15 amino acids. Trimming removed 3 bases from V and 5 bases from J, with 14 bases in between. Clinical histories supplied by participants themselves formed the basis of cohort assignment. No more than 2 weeks before study entry, exposed participants had met a case of COVID-19.

Sequenced: PBMCs or T cells enriched from blood (not recorded which). The rearrangement joins TRBV2 to TRBJ2-1; D gene ambiguous. The TCR originated in a woman in her fifties or sixties who had been exposed to COVID-19. The CDR3 sequence: CASSEESSADNEQFF. CDR3 bases: TGTGCCAGCAGTGAGGAGTCCTCCGCGGACAATGAGCAGTTCTTC.